This T cell receptor beta chain was sequenced during a study of monozygotic twins with inflammatory bowel disease. The germline V gene has CDR1 SNHLY and CDR2 FYNNEI. The CDR3 is 16 residues long. TCRdb reprocessed the 5' RACE reads; each CDR3 protein has one entry and no DNA is given. The sample totals some 190,000 distinct CDR3 sequences. The TCR comes from a human donor with ulcerative colitis or Crohn's disease, or a healthy co-twin of an affected twin (not recorded which). V usage is TRBV2 and J usage is TRBJ2-1; TCRdb's D call of TRBD1 is untestable without DNA. Source material: blood. CDR3 loop: CASSPRGRDLTNEQFF.